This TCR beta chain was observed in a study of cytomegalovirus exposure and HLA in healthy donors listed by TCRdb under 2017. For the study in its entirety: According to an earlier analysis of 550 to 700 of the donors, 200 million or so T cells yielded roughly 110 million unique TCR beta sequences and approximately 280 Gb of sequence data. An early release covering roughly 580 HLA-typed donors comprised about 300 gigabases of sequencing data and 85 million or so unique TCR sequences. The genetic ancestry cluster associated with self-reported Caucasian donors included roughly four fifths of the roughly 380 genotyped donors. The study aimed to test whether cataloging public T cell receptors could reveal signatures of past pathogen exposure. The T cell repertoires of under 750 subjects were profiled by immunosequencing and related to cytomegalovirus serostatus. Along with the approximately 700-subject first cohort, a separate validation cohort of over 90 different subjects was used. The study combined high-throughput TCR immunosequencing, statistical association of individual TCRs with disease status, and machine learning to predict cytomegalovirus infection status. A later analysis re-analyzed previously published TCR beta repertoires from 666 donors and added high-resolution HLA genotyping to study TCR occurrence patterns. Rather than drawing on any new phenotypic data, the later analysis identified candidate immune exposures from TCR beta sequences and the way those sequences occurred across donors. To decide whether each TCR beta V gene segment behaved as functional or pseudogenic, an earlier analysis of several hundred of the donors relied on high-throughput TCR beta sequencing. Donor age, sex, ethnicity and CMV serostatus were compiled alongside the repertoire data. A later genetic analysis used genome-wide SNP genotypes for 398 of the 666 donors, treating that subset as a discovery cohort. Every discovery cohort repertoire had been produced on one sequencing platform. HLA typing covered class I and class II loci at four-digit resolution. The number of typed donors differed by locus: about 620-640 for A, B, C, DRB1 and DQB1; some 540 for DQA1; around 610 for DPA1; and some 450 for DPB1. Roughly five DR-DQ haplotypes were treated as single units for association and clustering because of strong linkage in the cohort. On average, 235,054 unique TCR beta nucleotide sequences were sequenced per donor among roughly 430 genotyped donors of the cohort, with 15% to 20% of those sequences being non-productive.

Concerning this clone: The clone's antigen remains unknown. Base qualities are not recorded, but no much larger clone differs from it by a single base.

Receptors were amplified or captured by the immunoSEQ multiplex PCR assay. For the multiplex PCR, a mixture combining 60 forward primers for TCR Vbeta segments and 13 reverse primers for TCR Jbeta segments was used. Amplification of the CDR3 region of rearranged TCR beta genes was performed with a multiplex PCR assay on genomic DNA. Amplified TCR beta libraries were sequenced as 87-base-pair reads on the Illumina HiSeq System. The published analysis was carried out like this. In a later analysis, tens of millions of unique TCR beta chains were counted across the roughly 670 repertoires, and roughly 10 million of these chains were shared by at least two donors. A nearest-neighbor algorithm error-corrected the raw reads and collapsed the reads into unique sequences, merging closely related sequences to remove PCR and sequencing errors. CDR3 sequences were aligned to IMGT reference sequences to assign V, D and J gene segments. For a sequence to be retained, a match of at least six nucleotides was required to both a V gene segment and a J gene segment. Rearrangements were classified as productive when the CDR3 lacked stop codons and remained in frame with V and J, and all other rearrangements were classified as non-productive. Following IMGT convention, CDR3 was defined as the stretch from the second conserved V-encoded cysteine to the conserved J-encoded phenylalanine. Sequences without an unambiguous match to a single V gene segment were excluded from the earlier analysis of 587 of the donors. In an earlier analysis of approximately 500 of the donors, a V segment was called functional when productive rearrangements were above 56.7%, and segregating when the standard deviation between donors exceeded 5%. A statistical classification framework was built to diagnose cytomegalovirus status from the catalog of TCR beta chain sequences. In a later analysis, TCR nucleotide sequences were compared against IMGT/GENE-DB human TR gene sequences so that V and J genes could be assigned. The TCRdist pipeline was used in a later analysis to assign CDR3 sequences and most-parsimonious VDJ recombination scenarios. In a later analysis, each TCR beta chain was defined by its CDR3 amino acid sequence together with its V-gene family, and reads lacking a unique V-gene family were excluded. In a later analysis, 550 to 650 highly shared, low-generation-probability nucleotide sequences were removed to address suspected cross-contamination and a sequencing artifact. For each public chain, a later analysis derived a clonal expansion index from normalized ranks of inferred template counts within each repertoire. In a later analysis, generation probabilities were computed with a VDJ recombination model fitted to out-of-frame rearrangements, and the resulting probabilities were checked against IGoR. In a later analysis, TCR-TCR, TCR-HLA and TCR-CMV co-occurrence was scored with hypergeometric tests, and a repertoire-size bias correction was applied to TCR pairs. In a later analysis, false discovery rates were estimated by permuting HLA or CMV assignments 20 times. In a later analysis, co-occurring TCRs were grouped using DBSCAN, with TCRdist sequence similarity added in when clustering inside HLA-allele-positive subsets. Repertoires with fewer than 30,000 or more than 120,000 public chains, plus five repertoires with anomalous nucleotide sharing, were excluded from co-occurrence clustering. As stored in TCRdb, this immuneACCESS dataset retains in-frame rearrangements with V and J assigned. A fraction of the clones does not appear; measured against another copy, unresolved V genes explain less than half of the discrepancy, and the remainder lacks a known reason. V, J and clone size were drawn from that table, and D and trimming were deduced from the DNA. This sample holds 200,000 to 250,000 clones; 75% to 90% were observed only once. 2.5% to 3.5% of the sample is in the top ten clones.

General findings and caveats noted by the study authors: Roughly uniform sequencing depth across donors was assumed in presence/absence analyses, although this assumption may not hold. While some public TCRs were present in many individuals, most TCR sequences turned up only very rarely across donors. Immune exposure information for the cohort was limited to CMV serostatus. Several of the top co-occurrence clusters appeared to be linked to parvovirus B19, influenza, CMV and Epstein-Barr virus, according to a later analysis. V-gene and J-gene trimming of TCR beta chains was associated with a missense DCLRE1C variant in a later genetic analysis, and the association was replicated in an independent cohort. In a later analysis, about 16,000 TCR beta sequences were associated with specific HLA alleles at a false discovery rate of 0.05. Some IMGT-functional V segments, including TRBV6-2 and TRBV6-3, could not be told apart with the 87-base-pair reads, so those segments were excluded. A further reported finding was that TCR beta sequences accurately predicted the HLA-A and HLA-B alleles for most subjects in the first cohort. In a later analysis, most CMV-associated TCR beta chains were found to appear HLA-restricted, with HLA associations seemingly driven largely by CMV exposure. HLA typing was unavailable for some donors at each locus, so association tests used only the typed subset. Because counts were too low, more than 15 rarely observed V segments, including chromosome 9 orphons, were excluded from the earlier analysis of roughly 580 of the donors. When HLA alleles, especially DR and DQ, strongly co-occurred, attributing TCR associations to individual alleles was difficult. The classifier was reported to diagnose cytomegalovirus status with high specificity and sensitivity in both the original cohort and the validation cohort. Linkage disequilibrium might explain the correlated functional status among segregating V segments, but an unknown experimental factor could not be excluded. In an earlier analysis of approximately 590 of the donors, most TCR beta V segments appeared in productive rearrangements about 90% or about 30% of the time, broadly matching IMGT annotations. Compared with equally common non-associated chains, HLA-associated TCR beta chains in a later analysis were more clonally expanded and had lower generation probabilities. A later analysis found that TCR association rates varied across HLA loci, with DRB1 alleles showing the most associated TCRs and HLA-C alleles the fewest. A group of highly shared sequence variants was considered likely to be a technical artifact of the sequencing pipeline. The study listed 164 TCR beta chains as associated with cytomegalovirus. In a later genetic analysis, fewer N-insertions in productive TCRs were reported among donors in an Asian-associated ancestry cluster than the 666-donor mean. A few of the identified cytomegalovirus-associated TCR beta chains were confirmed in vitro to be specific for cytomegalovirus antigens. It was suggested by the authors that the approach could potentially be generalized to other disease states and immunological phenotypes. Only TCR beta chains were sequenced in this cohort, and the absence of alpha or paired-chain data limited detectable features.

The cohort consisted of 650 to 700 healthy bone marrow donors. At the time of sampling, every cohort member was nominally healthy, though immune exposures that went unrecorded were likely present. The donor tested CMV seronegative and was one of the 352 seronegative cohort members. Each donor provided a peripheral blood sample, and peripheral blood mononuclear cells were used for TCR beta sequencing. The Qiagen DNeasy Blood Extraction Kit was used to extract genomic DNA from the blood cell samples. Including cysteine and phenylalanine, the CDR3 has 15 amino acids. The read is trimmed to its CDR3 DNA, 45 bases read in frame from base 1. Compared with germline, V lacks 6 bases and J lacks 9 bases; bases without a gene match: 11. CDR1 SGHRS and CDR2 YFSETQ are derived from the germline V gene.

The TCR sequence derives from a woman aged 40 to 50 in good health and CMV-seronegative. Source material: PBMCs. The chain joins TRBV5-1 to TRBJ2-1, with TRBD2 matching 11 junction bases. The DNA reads TGCGCCAGCACGGCTACTAGCGGGAGCTTTGGTGAGCAGTTCTTC. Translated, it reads CASTATSGSFGEQFF.